This T cell receptor (beta chain) was recorded in a study of shared clonotypes between healthy human individuals. The CDR3 contains 13 residues. Germline-derived CDR1 and CDR2 are SGDLS and YYNGEE. V was clipped by 3 bases and J by 3 bases; unmatched bases: 3. Overall study findings and caveats: Shared clonotypes across all four donors exceeded non-shared ones in generation probability. The study found roughly 5% of naive CD4 clonotypes shared across a few donors. What rarefaction showed was incomplete sorted-subset sequencing despite large depth.

Some clones are missing from TCRdb's copy, which holds only in-frame ones; the method was immunoSEQ multiplex PCR. In the table there are 2 million to 2.5 million clones, about 95% of which are singletons. About this clone: Antigen specificity is unknown. The sample carries other DNA sequences with the same CDR3.

CD45RO-negative, CCR7-selected cells formed the naive CD8 fraction, which excluded terminally differentiated effector memory CD45RA+ cells. Recent vaccinations or acute infections were absent in the healthy HIV-negative adult donors. The sample consisted of naive CD8+ T cells sorted from blood. The genes are TRBV9 and TRBJ2-7; 7 nucleotides line up with TRBD1. The clonotype comes from a man aged 18 to 30 in good health. The CDR3 loop reads CASSGTGDYEQYF. The CDR3 region has the DNA TGTGCCAGCAGCGGGACAGGAGACTACGAGCAGTACTTC.